A single sample gave rise to the 8 T cell receptor beta chains below, sequenced in a study of CD4 T cells in relation to SARS-CoV-2 and coronaviruses. The method was immunoSEQ multiplex PCR; TCRdb's version includes in-frame clones alone and lacks a portion of them. This sample has around 70,000 clones; 85% to 90% occur once, and the top ten carry around 1.5%. Unexposed donor CD4+ T cells date from 2011-2018, before the COVID-19 pandemic. Sequencing was carried out using memory CD4+ T cells from PBMCs. These receptors came from a human donor in good health.

V usage is TRBV6-5 and J usage is TRBJ2-7; weak D call: TRBD2 (5 bases). The ends were cut back, 6 bases at V and 5 bases at J, with 17 bases in the middle. The V gene's germline CDR1 is MNHEY and CDR2 SVGAGI. CDR3 length equals 14 residues. The DNA for the CDR3 is TGTGCCAGCAGGGCCCGGGGTGGGTCCGACGAGCAGTACTTC. Translated, it gives CASRARGGSDEQYF.

V gene TRBV14 combines with J gene TRBJ2-3; D gene uncertain. Per the germline V gene, CDR1 is SGHDN and CDR2 is FVKESK. The CDR3 is 14 amino acids. V gave up 4 bases and J gave up 4 bases, with 12 bases separating them. The CDR3 spells CASSRQGLSDTQYF. For the CDR3, the DNA is TGTGCCAGCAGCCGACAAGGGCTGTCAGATACGCAGTATTTT.

The chain carries TRBV4-1 and TRBJ2-2; perhaps D is TRBD1 or TRBD2 (5 bases each). Germline values: CDR1 MGHRA, CDR2 YSYEKL. The CDR3 runs 16 residues. V dropped 4 bases and J dropped 5 bases, with 17 bases sitting between them. CDR3 DNA sequence: TGCGCCAGCAGCCGCAACGAGGGGTCGGTGACCGGGGAGCTGTTTTTT. This gives the protein CASSRNEGSVTGELFF.

The CDR3 loop is CASSLQGTNTEAFF. In nucleotides, the CDR3 is TGCGCCAGCAGCTTGCAGGGAACGAACACTGAAGCTTTCTTT. The chain recombines TRBV5-1 with TRBJ1-1, with D possibly being TRBD1 (5 bases). Trimming removed 1 base at V and 1 base at J, with 8 bases between. The CDR3 is made up of 14 amino acids. Germline lookup yields CDR1 SGHRS and CDR2 YFSETQ. Filled out from reference TRBV5-1 and TRBJ1-1, the complete variable domain reads KAGVTQTPRYLIKTRGQQVTLSCSPISGHRSVSWYQQTPGQGLQFLFEYFSETQRNKGNFPGRFSGRQFSNSRSEMNVSTLELGDSALYLCASSLQGTNTEAFFGQGTRLTVV.

The J gene is TRBJ2-3, the V gene TRBV7-2, with 7 bases identical to TRBD2. After removal of 4 bases from V and 2 bases from J, the junction contained 6 bases not matched to a gene. There are 15 residues in the CDR3. Germline V CDR1 and CDR2: SGHTA, FQGNSA. The CDR3 loop is CASSSSSGNTDTQYF. CDR3 sequence (DNA): TGTGCCAGCAGCTCCTCAAGCGGGAACACAGATACGCAGTATTTT.

The chain links TRBV2 to TRBJ2-1, with D hard to call. The CDR3 length is 13 residues. With 4 bases removed from V and 2 bases from J, the gap between germline ends came to 6 bases. Germline CDR1 and CDR2: SNHLY and FYNNEI. CDR3 in amino acids: CASSVIAYNEQFF. In DNA, the CDR3 is TGTGCCAGCAGTGTTATAGCCTACAATGAGCAGTTCTTC.

V usage is TRBV7-3 and J usage is TRBJ2-1, with 9 bases identical to TRBD2. The V segment lost 5 bases and the J segment 10 bases; nucleotides outside the gene matches: 12. This CDR3 comprises 15 residues. The germline CDR1 and CDR2 sequences are SGHTA and FQGTGA. The CDR3 reads CASSPAGAGGMEQFF. The CDR3 DNA follows: TGTGCCAGCAGCCCGGCGGGAGCGGGAGGTATGGAGCAGTTCTTC.

The V gene is TRBV29-1, the J gene TRBJ2-1, with a tentative D call TRBD1 (6 bases). The CDR3 length is 16 residues. Germline V gene lookup returns CDR1 SQVTM and CDR2 ANQGSEA. V shed 4 bases and J shed 1 base, with 17 bases lying between them. The CDR3 loop is CSVVRQAAFSYNEQFF. The CDR3 DNA follows: TGCAGCGTTGTAAGACAGGCGGCTTTTTCCTACAATGAGCAGTTCTTC.